These 4 T cell receptor beta chains were all obtained from the same sample, sequenced in a study of beta chain features in type 1 diabetes listed by TCRdb under 2018. What the work shows at the level of the full study, not this receptor alone: A moderate but significant shortening of TCRB CDR3 length was observed in type 1 diabetes patients in all four CD4+ subsets.

Their antigen targets remain unknown. Library preparation was by the immunoSEQ multiplex PCR assay. The High Capacity cDNA Reverse Transcription Kit was used to reverse transcribe all of the isolated RNA, meaning that expressed TCRB transcripts were what got sequenced. In its TCRdb copy, this immuneACCESS table keeps in-frame sequences only and misses some clones. Where compared with another copy, unresolved V genes explain less than half of these, and the others have no known cause. Here the sample has a few hundred thousand clones; 10% to 15% occur a single time. The top ten hold 0.0095% to 0.012% of the sample. The sample taken for sequencing was naive CD4+ T cells from blood. In light of the paper, this sample's cell subset or site label describes: true naive CD4+ T cells. The receptor set was obtained from a woman aged 18-35 years with type 1 diabetes.

The chain carries TRBV29-1 and TRBJ2-1; no clear D. CDR1 is SQVTM and CDR2 is ANQGSEA in the germline V gene. This CDR3 spans 12 amino acids. Trimming stripped 4 bases from V and 6 bases from J, with 10 bases between. CDR3 nucleotides: TGCAGCGTTGCCCGCAACAGCAATGAGCAGTTCTTC. Translation: CSVARNSNEQFF.

This clone showed up just a few times. V and J are TRBV20-1 and TRBJ1-2; D not resolved. This CDR3 region has 11 residues. Germline values: CDR1 DFQATT, CDR2 SNEGSKA (reference sequence). Trimming took off 3 bases at V and 6 bases at J, with 8 bases between the two ends. CDR3 DNA: TGCAGTGCTAGTGAACTTAATGGCTACACCTTC. It specifies CSASELNGYTF.

The chain joins TRBV5-4 to TRBJ1-1; D ambiguous. This CDR3 spans 12 amino acids. Germline V CDR1 and CDR2: SGHNT, YYREEE (reference sequence). Trimming took off 1 base at V and 4 bases at J, with 5 bases between the two ends. This chain's CDR3 is CASSLPGTEAFF. The CDR3 DNA reads TGTGCCAGCAGCTTGCCGGGCACTGAAGCTTTCTTT.

This clone was seen more than once but under ten times. This rearrangement joins TRBV14 to TRBJ2-5; D not resolved. The CDR3 has 14 amino acids. Trimming shortened V by 2 bases and J by 5 bases, and 12 bases separated the two germline ends. Germline CDR1 SGHDN, CDR2 FVKESK. The CDR3: CASSQKWSGETQYF. DNA of the CDR3: TGTGCCAGCAGCCAAAAATGGTCCGGGGAGACCCAGTACTTC.